The sequence of this TCR beta chain was determined in a study of T cells expressing NK-cell markers. Background on the study: Sorted CD3+CD56+NKG2C+, CD3+CD56+NKG2C- and CD3+CD56-NKG2C+ T cells supplied TCR beta repertoires.

Note on this clonotype: Its antigen remains unidentified.

Germline assignment: CDR1 SGHKS and CDR2 YYEKEE (reference sequence). The CDR3 is made up of 14 amino acids. Regarding the study as a whole: Several of the donors also had these clonotypes leading their CD3+CD56-NKG2C+ fraction.

UMIs were included in TCR beta cDNA generated by 5'RACE template switching. With the 5' RACE reads reprocessed, TCRdb shows one record per CDR3 protein and no DNA. The table for this sample gives roughly 180,000 distinct CDR3 sequences. Material: blood T cells: a sorted CD56 or NKG2C T cell subset, CD4+ or CD8+ T cells, or bulk PBMC T cells (not recorded which). The rearrangement uses TRBV5-5 and TRBJ2-5. This TCR was sampled from a man between 18 and 69 years old in good health. The CDR3 region is CASSLAGSQETQYF.